These 5 T cell receptor beta chains share one sample of origin, sequenced in a study of shared clonotypes between healthy human individuals. The assay was immunoSEQ multiplex PCR, and TCRdb's table has in-frame clones only and misses some. The sample shows roughly 650,000 clones, about 96% of them seen only once. Naive-designated CD8 cells lacked CD45RO, were positively enriched for CCR7, and omitted terminally differentiated effector memory CD45RA+ cells. The specimen sequenced was naive CD8+ T cells sorted from blood. The receptors come from a woman aged 25 to 39 in good health.

The V call is TRBV2, the J call TRBJ2-1; no clear D gene. This CDR3 is built from 10 residues. Germline CDR1 and CDR2: SNHLY and FYNNEI. Deletions cut 6 bases from V and 12 bases from J, with 9 bases between. The CDR3 region is CASRGSLQFF. CDR3 nucleotides: TGTGCCAGCAGAGGATCTCTGCAGTTCTTC.

The chain joins TRBV27 to TRBJ2-5; the D gene could be TRBD1 or TRBD2 (5 bases each). The J call is in doubt because the DNA end fits TRBJ2-7 better. The CDR3 spans 13 residues. The V gene's germline CDR1 is MNHEY and CDR2 SMNVEV (reference sequence). DNA for the CDR3: TGTGCCAGCAGTAGGGGAGAGTCCTACGAGCAGTACTTC. It is translated as CASSRGESYEQYF.

The chain has TRBV19 and TRBJ2-2; D is possibly TRBD1 (5 bases). Trimming removed 7 bases at V and 4 bases at J, with 16 bases between. This CDR3 has 15 residues. Germline V gives CDR1 LNHDA, CDR2 SQIVND (reference sequence). The CDR3 region has the DNA TGTGCCAGTAACGACGACAGATCTTTCACCGGGGAGCTGTTTTTT. This gives the protein CASNDDRSFTGELFF. Supplemented by reference TRBV19 and TRBJ2-2, the full variable domain reads DGGITQSPKYLFRKEGQNVTLSCEQNLNHDAMYWYRQDPGQGLRLIYYSQIVNDFQKGDIAEGYSVSREKKESFPLTVTSAQKNPTAFYLCASNDDRSFTGELFFGEGSRLTVL.

V gene TRBV10-3 combines with J gene TRBJ2-2; D is undetermined. V dropped 2 bases and J dropped 4 bases, with 11 bases sitting between them. The germline CDR1 and CDR2 sequences are ENHRY and SYGVKD. This CDR3 has 15 residues. CDR3 coding DNA: TGTGCCATCAGTGAGCAAAAGGGCGCCACCGGGGAGCTGTTTTTT. Its translation is CAISEQKGATGELFF.

The V call is TRBV19, the J call TRBJ2-7; 8 positions match TRBD2. This CDR3 is 18 amino acids long. Trimming at V came to 4 bases and at J to 3 bases, leaving 17 bases not matched to a gene. Germline assignment: CDR1 LNHDA and CDR2 SQIVND (reference sequence). DNA for the CDR3: TGTGCCAGTAGTAGTGGCAGCCGCTCGAGCGGGAGAGGCTACGAGCAGTACTTC. This encodes CASSSGSRSSGRGYEQYF.